Listed below are T cell receptor beta chains from one sample, sequenced in a study of cytomegalovirus exposure and HLA in healthy donors. Method: immunoSEQ multiplex PCR; TCRdb's copy keeps in-frame clones and lacks some. The sample totals 180,000 or so clones; its top ten clones hold 0.74%. Sequencing used PBMCs. These receptor sequences come from a boy aged 5-17 years in good health and CMV-seronegative. The conserved cysteine and the conserved F or W are not part of the CDR3 here. Fields, in order: J gene, V gene, CDR3 protein.

TRBJ2-5,TRBV5-1,ASSLGGPAGGLRQETQY
TRBJ2-1,TRBV20-1,SARDRGPQF
TRBJ2-5,TRBV5-4,ASSFRTEQETQY
TRBJ1-1,TRBV6-5,ASSSPNTEAF
TRBJ1-5,TRBV28,ASSFSRGLSNQPQH
TRBJ1-2,TRBV30,AWSVSGDGYT
TRBJ1-5,TRBV28,ASSPRGNQPQH
TRBJ2-3,TRBV30,AWSSSGGARNTQY
TRBJ2-5,TRBV7-2,ASSFRWGGETQY
TRBJ1-6,TRBV7-6,ASSLRDTNNSPLH
TRBJ1-5,TRBV4-1,ASSHWGPQPQH
TRBJ2-3,TRBV5-1,ASSLFTGGKTDTQY
TRBJ1-2,TRBV6-1,ASSESVGGGHGYT
TRBJ1-4,TRBV7-8,ASSLQGEKLF
TRBJ1-5,TRBV19,ASRRHEGQDSNQPQH
TRBJ2-7,TRBV6-5,ASRGGKEQY
TRBJ2-7,TRBV4-2,ASSQVNRGFSYEQY
TRBJ1-1,TRBV7-9,ASTRDRVGTEAF
TRBJ1-3,TRBV2,ASKARESGNTIY